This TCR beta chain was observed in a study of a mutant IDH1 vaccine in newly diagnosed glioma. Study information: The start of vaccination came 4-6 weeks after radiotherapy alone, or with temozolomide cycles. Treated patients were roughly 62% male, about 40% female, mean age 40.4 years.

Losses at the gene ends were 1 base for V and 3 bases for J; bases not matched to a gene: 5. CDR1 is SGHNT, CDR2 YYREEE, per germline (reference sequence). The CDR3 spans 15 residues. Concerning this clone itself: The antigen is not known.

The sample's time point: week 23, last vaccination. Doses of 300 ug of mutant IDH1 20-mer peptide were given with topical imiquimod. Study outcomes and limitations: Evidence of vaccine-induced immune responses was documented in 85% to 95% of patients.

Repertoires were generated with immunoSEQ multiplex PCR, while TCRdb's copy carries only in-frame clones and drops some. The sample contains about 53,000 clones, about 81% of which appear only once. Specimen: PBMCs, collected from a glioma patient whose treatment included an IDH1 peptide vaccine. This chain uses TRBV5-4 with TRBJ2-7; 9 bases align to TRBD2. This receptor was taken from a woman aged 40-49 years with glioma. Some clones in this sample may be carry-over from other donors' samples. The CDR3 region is CASSLSAGGVYEQYF. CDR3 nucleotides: TGTGCCAGCAGCTTGTCAGCGGGGGGCGTCTACGAGCAGTACTTC.